These 22 T cell receptor beta chains were all obtained from the same sample, sequenced in a study of blood T cell repertoires in COVID-19. Clones were read by immunoSEQ multiplex PCR, and TCRdb kept only the in-frame ones, dropping some. This sample has about 380,000 clones; more than 70% occur once, and the top ten carry 1.3%. Material: PBMCs or T cells enriched from blood (not recorded which). These receptors originate from a young man who had recovered from COVID-19.

The J gene is TRBJ2-5, the V gene TRBV6-5; possibly TRBD2 for D (6 bases). The CDR3 is 14 residues long. The V end was cut by 6 bases, the J end by 4 bases, with 15 bases between. From germline, CDR1 is MNHEY and CDR2 SVGAGI. The CDR3 DNA reads as TGTGCCAGCAGGCCCGGGGGAGGTGGAGAGACCCAGTACTTC. Translated, it gives CASRPGGGGETQYF.

The chain couples TRBV18 to TRBJ1-5; the D is unclear. The CDR3 extends over 14 amino acids. In germline, CDR1 is KGHSH, CDR2 LQKENI. Trimming took 3 bases from V and 0 from J, leaving 6 bases between them. The CDR3 sequence is CASSPGYSNQPQHF. CDR3 DNA sequence: TGTGCCAGCTCACCGGGCTATAGCAATCAGCCCCAGCATTTT.

This clone has just a few counts. CDR3 sequence reads: CASSQSLGTSGYNEQFF. Written as DNA, the CDR3 is TGCGCCAGCAGCCAATCACTTGGGACTAGCGGATACAATGAGCAGTTCTTC. J is TRBJ2-1 and V is TRBV4-3; 11 nucleotides agree with TRBD2. From germline, CDR1 is LGHNA and CDR2 YSLEER. This CDR3 has 17 residues. Trimming cost V 2 bases and J 4 bases; bases outside gene matches: 7.

The CDR3 loop reads CASSYYTGGRGFHEQYF. The CDR3 DNA sequence: TGTGCCAGCAGTTACTATACGGGAGGGAGGGGGTTCCACGAGCAGTACTTC. J is TRBJ2-7 and V is TRBV6-2 or TRBV6-3; 8 bases are a match to TRBD2. CDR3 size: 17 residues. Germline V lookup: CDR1 MNHEY, CDR2 SVGEGT. Trimming at V came to 1 base and at J to 5 bases, leaving 13 bases not matched to a gene.

This CDR3 is CASSYSKHDGYTF. The CDR3 DNA reads as TGTGCCAGCAGTTACTCGAAACATGATGGCTACACCTTC. This sequence joins TRBV6-5 and TRBJ1-2; no clear D gene. The CDR3 covers 13 residues. V was clipped by 0 bases and J by 6 bases, with 8 bases between them. Germline loops: CDR1 MNHEY, CDR2 SVGAGI.

Details on this clone: The sample holds other DNA sequences that translate to the same CDR3. The V gene is TRBV2, the J gene TRBJ2-1, with 8 bases fitting TRBD1. There are 15 residues in the CDR3. Germline loops: CDR1 SNHLY, CDR2 FYNNEI. The V segment lost 5 bases and the J segment 1 base; nucleotides outside the gene matches: 4. CDR3 in amino acids: CASSSDRGSYNEQFF. The DNA of the CDR3 is TGTGCCAGCAGTTCCGACAGGGGATCCTACAATGAGCAGTTCTTC.

CDR3 in amino acids: CASSRDRVNTEAFF. For the CDR3, the DNA is TGTGCCAGCAGTCGGGACAGGGTGAACACTGAAGCTTTCTTT. This chain links TRBV6-5 with TRBJ1-1, with 9 bases that match TRBD1. Losses at the gene ends were 5 bases for V and 0 bases for J; bases not matched to a gene: 1. This CDR3 contains 14 residues. In germline, CDR1 is MNHEY, CDR2 SVGAGI.

In its sample, this clone was seen a few times. J is TRBJ1-2 and V is TRBV7-2; 8 nucleotides line up with TRBD1. The V segment lost 3 bases and the J segment 8 bases; nucleotides outside the gene matches: 14. Germline V gene sequence: CDR1 SGHTA, CDR2 FQGNSA. The CDR3 loop spans 16 amino acids. This CDR3 reads CASSFLGQGGLGGYTF. The CDR3 DNA reads as TGTGCCAGCAGCTTCCTTGGACAGGGTGGACTAGGAGGCTACACCTTC.

The genes are TRBV30 and TRBJ1-3; 7 bases agree with TRBD1. With V trimmed by 1 base and J by 0 bases, 3 bases remained unmatched. Germline loops: CDR1 GTSNPN, CDR2 SVGIG (reference sequence). This CDR3 spans 15 amino acids. The CDR3 is CAWSGGGPSGNTIYF. The CDR3 region has the DNA TGTGCCTGGAGTGGAGGGGGCCCCTCTGGAAACACCATATATTTT. The full variable domain, its missing parts supplied by reference TRBV30 and TRBJ1-3, is SQTIHQWPATLVQPVGSPLSLECTVEGTSNPNLYWYRQAAGRGLQLLFYSVGIGQISSEVPQNLSASRPQDRQFILSSKKLLLSDSGFYLCAWSGGGPSGNTIYFGEGSWLTVV.

The chain combines TRBV27 with TRBJ1-4; 11 bases are a match to TRBD1. Germline trimming cut 6 bases from V and 4 bases from J; bases unmatched to any gene: 10. Germline CDR1 and CDR2: MNHEY and SMNVEV (reference sequence). The CDR3 contains 17 residues. The CDR3: CASRQKGQGVFNEKLFF. The CDR3 nucleotides read TGTGCCAGCAGACAGAAGGGACAGGGGGTTTTTAATGAAAAACTGTTTTTT.

The genes are TRBV4-2 and TRBJ1-5; tentative D call: TRBD1 (6 bases). The germline gives CDR1 LGHNA, CDR2 YNFKEQ. The CDR3 contains 14 residues. Trimming removed 6 bases at V and 5 bases at J, with 14 bases between. The CDR3 DNA follows: TGTGCCAGCAGTCTCAAGGGGGGGGATCAGCCCCAGCATTTT. Protein product: CASSLKGGDQPQHF.

The CDR3, as DNA: TGTGCCAGCAGTTCCCCGACAGGGTTTGGCACTGAAGCTTTCTTT. This codes for CASSSPTGFGTEAFF. This chain joins TRBV27 and TRBJ1-1; 7 nucleotides align to TRBD1. Per germline, CDR1 MNHEY and CDR2 SMNVEV (reference sequence). The trim removed 4 bases at V and 4 bases at J, leaving 9 bases unmatched. This CDR3 has 15 residues.

This chain uses TRBV27 with TRBJ1-6, with TRBD1 matching 8 bases. Germline CDR1 is MNHEY and CDR2 is SMNVEV (reference sequence). The J segment lost 4 bases and the V segment lost 3 bases, leaving 5 bases of the junction unmatched. The CDR3 is made up of 16 amino acids. The CDR3 sequence: CASSLAGGGYNSPLHF. In nucleotides, the CDR3 is TGTGCCAGCAGTTTGGCAGGGGGCGGGTATAATTCACCCCTCCACTTT.

This CDR3 reads CAWSGGSGYGYTF. Here the CDR3 DNA reads TGTGCCTGGAGTGGAGGAAGTGGCTATGGCTACACCTTC. The gene calls are TRBV30 and TRBJ1-2; no firm D call. Trimming took off 1 base at V and 4 bases at J, with 10 bases between the two ends. From germline, CDR1 is GTSNPN and CDR2 SVGIG (reference sequence). CDR3 size: 13 residues. Supplemented by reference TRBV30 and TRBJ1-2, the full variable domain reads SQTIHQWPATLVQPVGSPLSLECTVEGTSNPNLYWYRQAAGRGLQLLFYSVGIGQISSEVPQNLSASRPQDRQFILSSKKLLLSDSGFYLCAWSGGSGYGYTFGSGTRLTVV.

This chain uses TRBV24-1 with TRBJ2-1; 13 positions agree with TRBD2. CDR3 size: 15 residues. The ends lost 4 bases at V and 9 bases at J; junction bases unmatched: 5. The germline CDR1 and CDR2 sequences are KGHDR and SFDVKD. This CDR3 is CATSDGLAGVGEQFF. CDR3 in DNA: TGTGCCACCAGTGACGGACTAGCGGGGGTGGGTGAGCAGTTCTTC.

CDR3 loop: CASSSSGGAYEQYF. The CDR3 bases are TGTGCCAGCAGCTCTAGCGGGGGGGCCTACGAGCAGTACTTC. The gene calls are TRBV9 and TRBJ2-7; 12 bases line up with TRBD2. The V gene end was trimmed by 4 bases and the J gene end by 2 bases; junction bases not matched to a gene: 1. The CDR3 length is 14 residues. Germline CDR1 reads SGDLS; CDR2 reads YYNGEE.

This chain links TRBV13 with TRBJ1-2; 7 bases are a match to TRBD1. V was pared by 2 bases and J by 7 bases, with 10 bases of the junction left unmatched. This CDR3 is 15 amino acids long. Germline V lookup: CDR1 PRHDT, CDR2 FYEKMQ (reference sequence). The CDR3 sequence is CASSLNQGVQGGYTF. The CDR3 bases are TGTGCCAGCAGCTTAAATCAGGGGGTACAGGGTGGCTACACCTTC.

This clone occurred a few times. The chain combines TRBV5-4 with TRBJ2-2; D is possibly TRBD2 (7 bases). Germline V CDR1 and CDR2: SGHNT, YYREEE (reference sequence). The CDR3 sequence is 15 residues long. The V and J ends lost 3 bases and 7 bases respectively, with 16 bases between them. CDR3 in amino acids: CASSYQGGAGGELFF. DNA for the CDR3: TGTGCCAGCAGCTACCAAGGGGGGGCTGGCGGGGAGCTGTTTTTT.

This clone was observed a single time. The chain recombines TRBV11-2 with TRBJ2-2; maybe TRBD1 (5 bases). Germline V gene sequence: CDR1 SGHAT, CDR2 FQNNGV. The CDR3 length is 13 residues. CDR3 amino acids: CATKRGNTGELFF. The CDR3 nucleotides are TGTGCTACGAAAAGGGGGAACACCGGGGAGCTGTTTTTT.

The gene calls are TRBV5-1 and TRBJ1-1; TRBD1 aligns across 8 bases. Trimming cost V 4 bases and J 2 bases; bases outside gene matches: 22. This CDR3 spans 20 amino acids. The germline CDR1 and CDR2 sequences are SGHRS and YFSETQ. CDR3 bases: TGCGCCAGCAGCCCCTCAGGGGGCCGAAACCACAACCAAATTAACACTGAAGCTTTCTTT. Protein sequence: CASSPSGGRNHNQINTEAFF. Based on the CDR3 plus reference TRBV5-1 and TRBJ1-1, the full variable domain is KAGVTQTPRYLIKTRGQQVTLSCSPISGHRSVSWYQQTPGQGLQFLFEYFSETQRNKGNFPGRFSGRQFSNSRSEMNVSTLELGDSALYLCASSPSGGRNHNQINTEAFFGQGTRLTVV.

The chain uses TRBV5-1 and TRBJ2-7; possible D gene TRBD2, 7 bases. The CDR3 extends over 14 amino acids. In germline, CDR1 is SGHRS, CDR2 YFSETQ. The V end lost 4 bases, the J end lost 2 bases, and 13 bases lay between the germline ends. In nucleotides, the CDR3 is TGCGCCAGCAGCCAAGGGGGGGTCGCCTACGAGCAGTACTTC. Its protein product is CASSQGGVAYEQYF.

This clone was counted a single time. The junction differs from germline at one of its ends, possibly a read error. The rearrangement links TRBV7-7 to TRBJ2-1, with D possibly TRBD2 on 6 matching bases. Germline V gene sequence: CDR1 SSHAT, CDR2 FNYEAQ (reference sequence). The CDR3 spans 17 residues. CDR3 coding DNA: TGTGCTAGCAGCTTAGGTATGGGGCGGGGTACCTCCAATGAGCAGTTCTTC. This gives the protein CASSLGMGRGTSNEQFF.